What follows is one T cell receptor (beta chain) and its context. The antigen is not known. Each CDR3 protein is one row after TCRdb ran MiXCR on the RT-PCR reads. Among about 500,000 distinct CDR3 sequences listed, 7.2% were seen once. The source of the sample is a study of response to subunit inactivated influenza vaccine. Study observations and caveats: After each seasonal influenza vaccination, few new T cells are recruited, the authors suggested.

The CDR3 is 12 residues long. CDR1 is SEHNR, CDR2 FQNEAQ, per germline (reference sequence). V lost 5 bases, J lost 11 bases, and 15 bases lay in between. The specimen comprised PBMCs from blood, sampled approximately 25 months after vaccination. This receptor was obtained from a man between 45 and 75 years old who received an inactivated influenza vaccine. The chain combines TRBV7-9 with TRBJ1-1, with no clear D. The chain's CDR3 is CASSPEENGAFF. The CDR3 region has the DNA TGTGCCAGCAGCCCAGAGGAGAACGGCGCTTTCTTT.